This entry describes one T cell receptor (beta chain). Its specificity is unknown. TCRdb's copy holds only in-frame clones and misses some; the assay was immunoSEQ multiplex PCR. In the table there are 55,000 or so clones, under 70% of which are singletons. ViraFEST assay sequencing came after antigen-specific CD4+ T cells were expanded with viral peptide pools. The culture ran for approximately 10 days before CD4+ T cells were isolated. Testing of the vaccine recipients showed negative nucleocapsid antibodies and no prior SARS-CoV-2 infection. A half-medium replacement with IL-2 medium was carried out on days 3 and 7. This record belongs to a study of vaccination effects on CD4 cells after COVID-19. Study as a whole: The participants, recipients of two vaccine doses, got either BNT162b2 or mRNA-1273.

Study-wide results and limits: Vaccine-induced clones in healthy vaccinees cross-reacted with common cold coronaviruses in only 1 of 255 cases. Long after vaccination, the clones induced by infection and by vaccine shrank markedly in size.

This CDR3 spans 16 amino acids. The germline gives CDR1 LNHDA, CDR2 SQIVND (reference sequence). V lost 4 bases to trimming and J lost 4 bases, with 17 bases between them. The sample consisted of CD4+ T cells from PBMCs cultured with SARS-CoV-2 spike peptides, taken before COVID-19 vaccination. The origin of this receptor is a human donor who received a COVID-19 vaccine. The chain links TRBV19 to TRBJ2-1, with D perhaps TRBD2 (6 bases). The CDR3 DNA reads TGTGCCAGTAGTAAGGGGCGGGGCCAGACTTACAATGAGCAGTTCTTC. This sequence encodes CASSKGRGQTYNEQFF.